The clone carrying this TCR beta chain has just a few counts. The antigen is undetermined. These data belong to a study of human T cells and chemical hapten exposure. Study findings and constraints: TCRs exceeding a frequency of 1 in 1000 stayed unchanged under DPC sensitization. The study found expanded TCRs formed significantly more large CDR3 similarity clusters than controls.

Losses at the gene ends were 1 base for V and 6 bases for J; bases not matched to a gene: 11. The CDR3 sequence is 17 residues long. Germline CDR1 SGDLS, CDR2 YYNGEE. As to time point: patch test 3, about 24 weeks after DPC sensitization. The treatment: therapeutic diphenylcyclopropenone sensitization with weekly scalp DPC. TCRdb passed the RACE reads through MiXCR, listing each CDR3 protein once. The sample has about 200,000 distinct CDR3 sequences, under 25% seen once; the top ten hold 2% to 2.5%. The source is a woman between 40 and 50 years old with alopecia areata. Some clones in this sample may be carry-over from other donors' samples. Specimen: whole blood, collected in connection with sensitization to the hapten diphenylcyclopropenone (DPC). The chain has TRBV9 and TRBJ2-2; 8 bases agree with TRBD2. This CDR3 reads CASSVTPGTRKAGELFF. CDR3 in DNA: TGTGCCAGCAGCGTAACCCCAGGGACTAGGAAGGCCGGGGAGCTGTTTTTT.